The next 17 T cell receptor delta chains were all read from a single sample in a study of Vδ1+ human thymocytes. Sequences come from RNA converted to cDNA by reverse transcription. Multiplex PCR used pooled V-gene forward primers and a constant-region reverse primer to amplify CDR3s. TCRdb reanalysed the multiplex PCR reads with CATT. Seen here are about 27,000 delta-chain clones, 7.4% observed once, and the top ten hold roughly 1%. Study observations and caveats: Thymic TRG and TRD repertoires appeared highly polyclonal.

Their specific antigens are unknown. The sequencing sample was made of Vdelta1+ gamma-delta thymocytes from the thymus. Indicated subset: FACS-sorted CD3+ TCRalphabeta- TCRVdelta1+ TCRVdelta2- thymocytes. These receptors were collected from a girl under three years old who had congenital heart surgery.

In its sample, this clone was seen a few times. The rearrangement joins TRDV1 to TRDJ1; 8 bases map to TRDD3. The CDR3 totals 16 residues. With 7 bases clipped from V and 2 bases from J, the junction kept 12 bases outside the gene matches. CDR1 is TSWWSYY and CDR2 is QGS in the germline V gene. This CDR3 is CALELPLGERTDKLIF. The CDR3 DNA follows: TGTGCTCTTGAACTACCGCTGGGGGAGAGGACCGATAAACTCATCTTT.

This clone was recorded a few times. V usage is TRDV1 and J usage is TRDJ1; no clear D. With 3 bases removed from V and 5 bases from J, the gap between germline ends came to 22 bases. The CDR3 extends over 17 amino acids. Looked up from germline, CDR1 is TSWWSYY and CDR2 is QGS. The chain's CDR3 is CALGESPGLRSLDKLIF. The CDR3, as DNA: TGTGCTCTTGGGGAGTCACCAGGACTAAGGTCCCTAGATAAACTCATCTTT.

This clone was observed a few times. This chain connects TRDV1 to TRDJ1; no reliable D call. V was cut by 0 bases and J by 0 bases, with 5 bases left in between. Germline-derived CDR1 and CDR2 are TSWWSYY and QGS. The CDR3 spans 14 residues. CDR3: CALGELHHTDKLIF. CDR3 coding DNA: TGTGCTCTTGGGGAACTCCATCACACCGATAAACTCATCTTT.

There are a few counts of this clone. V usage is TRDV2 and J usage is TRDJ3; D is uncertain. TCRdb gives no J gene; it was assigned here by matching the DNA to germline. Trimming cost V 6 bases and J 0 bases, with 17 bases left between them. This CDR3 is 18 amino acids long. Germline loops: CDR1 GEAIGNYY, CDR2 EKD. The CDR3 region has the DNA TGTGCCTGTTTTAGTGTCGGGCTGAGCTCCTGGGACACCCGACAGATGTTTTTC. This translates into CACFSVGLSSWDTRQMFF.

The J gene is TRDJ1; the V gene was not called. This CDR3 region has 17 residues. The CDR3 here is CALGEGGWGTNTDKLIF. In nucleotides, the CDR3 is TGTGCTCTTGGGGAAGGGGGGTGGGGGACCAACACCGATAAACTCATCTTT.

This clone came up a few times. This sequence joins TRDV1 and TRDJ1; no clear D. Trimming shortened V by 1 base and J by 1 base, and 16 bases separated the two germline ends. Germline V gives CDR1 TSWWSYY, CDR2 QGS. This CDR3 has 17 residues. CDR3 region: CALGERGTRELTDKLIF. The CDR3 nucleotides read TGTGCTCTTGGGGAACGTGGGACCCGGGAACTCACCGATAAACTCATCTTT.

The chain uses TRDV1 and TRDJ1; 9 bases line up with TRDD3. Germline V gene data show CDR1 as TSWWSYY and CDR2 as QGS. Germline trimming cut 0 bases from V and 0 bases from J; bases unmatched to any gene: 14. The CDR3 runs to 20 residues. CDR3 sequence reads: CALGELENGGYRPYTDKLIF. In nucleotides, the CDR3 is TGTGCTCTTGGGGAACTAGAGAACGGGGGATACCGACCTTACACCGATAAACTCATCTTT.

The chain is built from TRDV1 and TRDJ1; 10 bases map to TRDD3. No J gene is reported in TCRdb; it was inferred here by comparing the DNA with germline. Germline CDR1 and CDR2: TSWWSYY and QGS. After removal of 2 bases from V and 0 bases from J, the junction contained 18 bases not matched to a gene. The CDR3 is 21 amino acids. CDR3 residues: CALGEVRRGIRIPRYTDKLIF. CDR3 DNA sequence: TGTGCTCTTGGGGAAGTGCGGCGGGGGATACGCATCCCCCGTTACACCGATAAACTCATCTTT.

This clone was observed a few times. The chain recombines TRDV1 with TRDJ1; 12 bases fit TRDD3. Germline V lookup: CDR1 TSWWSYY, CDR2 QGS. This CDR3 is built from 20 residues. With 3 bases clipped from V and 3 bases from J, the junction kept 17 bases outside the gene matches. DNA for the CDR3: TGTGCTCTTGGGGATTACCCTTCCCCCCCCTGGGGGATACGTGCCGATAAACTCATCTTT. Encoded protein: CALGDYPSPPWGIRADKLIF.

The V gene is TRDV1, the J gene TRDJ1, with 13 bases matching TRDD3. Here the J gene came from matching the DNA to germline, since TCRdb omits it. The CDR3 spans 17 residues. J was trimmed by 4 bases and V by 4 bases; bases with no gene match: 9. Per germline, CDR1 TSWWSYY and CDR2 QGS. The CDR3 DNA reads as TGTGCTCTTGGGGGTCCGGTACTGGGGGATACGGTCGATAAACTCATCTTT. It encodes CALGGPVLGDTVDKLIF.

Note on this clone: One end of the junction varies from germline; a read error may be responsible. This specimen includes other DNA sequences encoding the same CDR3. V gene TRDV1 combines with J gene TRDJ1, with 13 bases lining up with TRDD3. The CDR3 runs 21 residues. Germline loops: CDR1 TSWWSYY, CDR2 QGS. CDR3 nucleotides: TGTGCCCTTGGGGAACGGGGTGGCGCCCACTGGGGGATACGCAAAGCCGATAAACTCATCTTT. Residues: CALGERGGAHWGIRKADKLIF.

This chain links TRDV1 with TRDJ1; D is unresolved. V lost 0 bases to trimming and J lost 0 bases, with 23 bases between them. This CDR3 has 20 amino acids. Germline CDR1 reads TSWWSYY; CDR2 reads QGS. CDR3 sequence reads: CALGELRPHTPRHYTDKLIF. The DNA of the CDR3 is TGTGCTCTTGGGGAACTAAGGCCACACACGCCTCGGCACTACACCGATAAACTCATCTTT.

The genes are TRDV1 and TRDJ1; 9 positions match TRDD3. This CDR3 comprises 24 residues. CDR1 is TSWWSYY and CDR2 is QGS in the germline V gene. V shed 3 bases and J 0 bases; nucleotides not matched to a gene: 29. CDR3 amino acids: CALGDTLRAYSWGMQGLYTDKLIF. The CDR3 coding sequence is TGTGCTCTTGGGGACACCCTTCGGGCGTACTCCTGGGGGATGCAGGGGCTTTACACCGATAAACTCATCTTT.

V and J are TRDV1 and TRDJ1; TRDD3 agrees at 9 bases. The V gene end was trimmed by 4 bases and the J gene end by 7 bases; junction bases not matched to a gene: 19. The length of the CDR3 is 18 residues. Germline assignment: CDR1 TSWWSYY and CDR2 QGS. CDR3 bases: TGTGCTCTTGGGGCTCACACTTCTGGCGTGACTGGGGGAGGTAAACTCATCTTT. It yields the protein CALGAHTSGVTGGGKLIF.

This clone occurred a few times. This sequence joins TRDV1 and TRDJ1, with a tentative D call TRDD3 (6 bases). The germline V gene has CDR1 TSWWSYY and CDR2 QGS. V lost 2 bases and J 10 bases, leaving 20 bases between the germline ends. This CDR3 contains 15 residues. The CDR3 here is CALGESYQLGARLIF. DNA of the CDR3: TGTGCTCTTGGGGAATCATACCAACTGGGCGCCCGACTCATCTTT.

The J gene is TRDJ1, the V gene TRDV1; TRDD3 aligns across 8 bases. TCRdb lists no J gene, so it was determined here by aligning the DNA to germline. After removal of 2 bases from V and 0 bases from J, the junction contained 11 bases not matched to a gene. The CDR3 runs 18 residues. The V gene's germline CDR1 is TSWWSYY and CDR2 QGS. The CDR3 loop reads CALGEFLLGVPDTDKLIF. The CDR3 region has the DNA TGTGCTCTTGGGGAATTCTTACTGGGGGTCCCAGACACCGATAAACTCATCTTT.

The chain has TRDV1 and TRDJ1; 7 nucleotides align to TRDD2. The V gene's germline CDR1 is TSWWSYY and CDR2 QGS. This CDR3 is 19 amino acids long. With V trimmed by 5 bases and J by 0 bases, 18 bases remained unmatched. The DNA for the CDR3 is TGTGCTCTTGGGCGGATCCTTCCTCCCTACCGACCGTACACCGATAAACTCATCTTT. It codes for CALGRILPPYRPYTDKLIF.